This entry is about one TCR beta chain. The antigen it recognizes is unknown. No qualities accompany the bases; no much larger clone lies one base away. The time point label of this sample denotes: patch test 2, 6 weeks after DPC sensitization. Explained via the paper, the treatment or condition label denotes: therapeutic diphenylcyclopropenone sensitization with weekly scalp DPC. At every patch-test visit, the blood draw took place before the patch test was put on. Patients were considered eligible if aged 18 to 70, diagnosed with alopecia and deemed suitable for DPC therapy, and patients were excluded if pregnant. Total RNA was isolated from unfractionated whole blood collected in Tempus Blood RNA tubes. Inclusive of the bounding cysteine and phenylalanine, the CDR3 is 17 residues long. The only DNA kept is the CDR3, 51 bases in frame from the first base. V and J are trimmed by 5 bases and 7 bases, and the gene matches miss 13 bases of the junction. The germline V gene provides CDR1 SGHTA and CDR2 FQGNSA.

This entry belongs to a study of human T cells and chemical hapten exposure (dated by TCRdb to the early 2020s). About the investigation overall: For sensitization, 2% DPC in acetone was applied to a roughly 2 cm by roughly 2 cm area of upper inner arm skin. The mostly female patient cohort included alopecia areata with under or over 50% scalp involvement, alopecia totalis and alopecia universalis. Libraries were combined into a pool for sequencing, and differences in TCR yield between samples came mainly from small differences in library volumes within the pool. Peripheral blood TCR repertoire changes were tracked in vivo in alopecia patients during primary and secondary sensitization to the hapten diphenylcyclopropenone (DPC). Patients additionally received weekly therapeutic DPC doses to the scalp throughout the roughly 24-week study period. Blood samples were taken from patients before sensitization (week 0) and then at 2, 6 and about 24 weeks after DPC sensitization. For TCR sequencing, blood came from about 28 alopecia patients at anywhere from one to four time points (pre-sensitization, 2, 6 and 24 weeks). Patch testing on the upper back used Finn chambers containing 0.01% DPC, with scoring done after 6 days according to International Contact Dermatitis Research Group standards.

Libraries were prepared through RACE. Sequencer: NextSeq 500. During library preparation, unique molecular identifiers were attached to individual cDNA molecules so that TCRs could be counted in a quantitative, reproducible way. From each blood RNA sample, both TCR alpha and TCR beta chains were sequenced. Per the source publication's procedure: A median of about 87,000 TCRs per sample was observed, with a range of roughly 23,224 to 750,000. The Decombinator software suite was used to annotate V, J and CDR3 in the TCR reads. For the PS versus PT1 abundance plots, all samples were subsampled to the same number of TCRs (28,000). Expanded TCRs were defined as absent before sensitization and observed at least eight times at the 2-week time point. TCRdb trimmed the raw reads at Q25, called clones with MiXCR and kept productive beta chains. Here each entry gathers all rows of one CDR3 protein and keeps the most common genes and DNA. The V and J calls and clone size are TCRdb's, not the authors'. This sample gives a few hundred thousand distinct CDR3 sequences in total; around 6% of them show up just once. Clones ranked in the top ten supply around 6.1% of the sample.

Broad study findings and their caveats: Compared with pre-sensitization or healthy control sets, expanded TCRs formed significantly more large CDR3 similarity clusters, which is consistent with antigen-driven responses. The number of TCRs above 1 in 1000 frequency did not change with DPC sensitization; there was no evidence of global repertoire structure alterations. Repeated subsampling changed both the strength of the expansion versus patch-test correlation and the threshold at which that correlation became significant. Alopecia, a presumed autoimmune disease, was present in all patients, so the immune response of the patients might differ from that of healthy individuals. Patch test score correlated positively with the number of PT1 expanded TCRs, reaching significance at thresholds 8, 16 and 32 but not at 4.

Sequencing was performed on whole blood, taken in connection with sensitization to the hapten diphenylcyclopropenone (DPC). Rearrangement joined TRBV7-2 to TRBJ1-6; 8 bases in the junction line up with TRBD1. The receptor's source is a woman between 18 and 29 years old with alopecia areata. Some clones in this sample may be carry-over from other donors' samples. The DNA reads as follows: TGTGCCAGCAGCCAGCGGGGGACAGGCTCAGGGAATTCACCCCTCCACTTT. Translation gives CASSQRGTGSGNSPLHF.